This T cell receptor (beta chain) was recovered during a study of blood T cell repertoires in COVID-19. Study background: Sources were T cells, B-cell-depleted T cells, or PBMCs; the material itself was cDNA or gDNA.

In the source study's methods: Amplification from reference gene primers served as the basis for estimated nucleated cell counts. Sequencing was performed with immunoSEQ multiplex PCR; in TCRdb, only in-frame clones are kept and a portion is missing. V, J and clone size are taken as reported in that table, and D and trimming were inferred from the DNA itself. This sample has about 310,000 clones, with around nine tenths found just once. The germline gives CDR1 LGHDT, CDR2 YNNKEL (reference sequence). Losses at the gene ends were 4 bases for V and 3 bases for J; bases not matched to a gene: 9. This CDR3 has 17 residues.

The chain is built from TRBV3-1 (or the pseudogene TRBV3-2) and TRBJ2-2, with TRBD1 matching 9 bases. Specimen: peripheral blood. This receptor was obtained from a man between 70 and 80 years old with acute or convalescent COVID-19. The CDR3 DNA follows: TGTGCCAGCAGCCGCATCTCGGGACAGGGTGACACCGGGGAGCTGTTTTTT. Translated, it gives CASSRISGQGDTGELFF.